This T cell receptor (beta chain) was recovered during a study of cytotoxic CD8 clonotypes in ibrutinib-treated CLL (dated by TCRdb to the early 2020s). Study-wide context: In this cohort, approximately 15 patients were treatment-naive and about ten were relapsed/refractory, while around 18 had unmutated IGHV. Responses were partial in 25 or so patients and complete in 2; after median around 65 months follow-up, approximately 15 stayed in remission and 12 progressed. The response samples were drawn at a median of approximately 12 months into treatment, with a range of roughly 6 to 40 months. On average, each sample had about 250,000 productive templates and approximately 100,000 productive rearrangements. Longitudinal samples were available for about 30% of the 86 trial participants. Cryopreserved peripheral blood mononuclear cells were collected before treatment, at response, and at either disease progression or sustained remission. Every remission and progressive disease sample was obtained while ibrutinib was still being received by the patients.

The goal of deep resolution MiSeq sequencing was a depth between 1 in 1 million and 1 in 200,000 T cells, and coverage averaged 10x per clonotype. The immunoSEQ hsTCRB Kit was used to generate the TCR beta libraries. In the paper's pipeline: The data were analyzed with ImmunoSEQ Analyzer and ImmunoSEQ Data Assistant, and V, D and J gene assignments followed IMGT definitions. Clonality, which ranges from 0 to 1, was calculated by subtracting the normalized Shannon entropy of productive rearrangement frequencies from one. Public clonotype analysis was restricted to overrepresented clonotypes comprising at least 0.05% of each patient's repertoire. Repertoires from roughly 13 age-matched healthy donors in immuneACCESS were used as clonality controls. The source is immuneACCESS, and TCRdb retained only in-frame sequences with V and J called. Part of the clones is not carried over; for the studies checked, unresolved V genes explain less than half of this, and the remainder is unexplained. That table supplies the V and J calls and clone size; D and trimming were determined from the DNA. The sample table records about 39,000 clones; 68% of these occur just once. Approximately 7.7% of the sample is held by the ten biggest clonotypes.

In the germline V gene (reference sequence), CDR1 corresponds to WNHNN and CDR2 to SYGVQD. V is clipped by 3 bases and J by 5 bases, and the sequence between their germline boundaries is 12 bases long. The CDR3 sequence holds 14 residues, the cysteine and phenylalanine included. The DNA shown is the 42-base CDR3, in frame from base 1. This sample's time point label indicates: progressive disease on ibrutinib. For TCR beta library preparation, roughly 2 micrograms of genomic DNA were isolated from cryopreserved PBMCs. Longitudinal blood samples from CLL patients on ibrutinib monotherapy underwent high-throughput TCR beta sequencing. The patients were enrolled in a single-center, open-label phase 2 trial of ibrutinib monotherapy. General conclusions and limits of the study: Public clonotypes were rare and either contracted or stayed stable during treatment, and the rise in clonality at ibrutinib response reflected the expansion of private clonotypes. Sampling times were not matched between patients in sustained remission and patients whose disease was progressing, and lymph node repertoires were not examined. Baseline clonality exceeded that of age-matched healthy donors and correlated strongly with circulating CD8+ T-cell counts. Clonality increased at ibrutinib response, stayed stable in sustained remission, and fell back toward baseline at progression.

For this clone: It has no known antigen specificity. One base away there is no much larger clone; base qualities are not given.

The chain uses TRBV10-1 and TRBJ2-3; a tentative D match to TRBD2 spans 6 bases. The sample consisted of PBMCs, taken at disease progression, from a patient treated with ibrutinib. The sequence was obtained from a human donor with chronic lymphocytic leukemia. In nucleotides, the sequence is TGCGCCAGCAGTGACCCTACGGAGGGAGATACGCAGTATTTT. Translation gives CASSDPTEGDTQYF.